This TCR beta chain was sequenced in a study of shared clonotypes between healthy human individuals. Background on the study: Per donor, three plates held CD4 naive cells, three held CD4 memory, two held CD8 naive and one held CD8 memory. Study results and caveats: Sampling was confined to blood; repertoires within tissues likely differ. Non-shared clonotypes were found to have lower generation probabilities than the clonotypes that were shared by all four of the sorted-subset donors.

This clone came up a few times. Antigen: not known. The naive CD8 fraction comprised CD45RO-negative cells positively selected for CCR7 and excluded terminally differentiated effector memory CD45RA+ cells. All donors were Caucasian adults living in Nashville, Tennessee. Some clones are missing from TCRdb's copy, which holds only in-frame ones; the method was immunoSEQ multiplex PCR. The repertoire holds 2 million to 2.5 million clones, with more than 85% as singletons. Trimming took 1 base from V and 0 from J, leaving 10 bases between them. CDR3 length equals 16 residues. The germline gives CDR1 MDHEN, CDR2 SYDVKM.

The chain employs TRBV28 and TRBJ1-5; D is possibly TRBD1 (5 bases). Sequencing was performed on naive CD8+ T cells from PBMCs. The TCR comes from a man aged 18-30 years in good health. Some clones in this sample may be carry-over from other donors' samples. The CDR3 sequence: CASSLLRGLSNQPQHF. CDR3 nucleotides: TGTGCCAGCAGTTTATTACGGGGACTTAGCAATCAGCCCCAGCATTTT.